This passage covers 14 T cell receptor beta chains from one sample sequenced in a study of T cell responses to AZD1222 COVID-19 vaccine. The table came from immunoSEQ multiplex PCR; TCRdb's copy has only in-frame clones and leaves some out. Among approximately 120,000 clones listed, about 90% were seen once. The sample in question was peripheral blood, obtained on day 0 of AZD1222 vaccination. Receptors were obtained from an adult in good health.

The rearrangement uses TRBV7-7 and TRBJ2-1, with 8 bases fitting TRBD2. Losses at the gene ends were 1 base for V and 13 bases for J; bases not matched to a gene: 6. Per germline, CDR1 SSHAT and CDR2 FNYEAQ (reference sequence). This CDR3 spans 13 amino acids. CDR3 bases: TGTGCCAGCAGCTTAGGGACTAGCACCGCCCAGTTCTTC. Its protein is CASSLGTSTAQFF.

The J gene is TRBJ2-3, the V gene TRBV10-2; TRBD1 might be the D (5 bases). CDR1 is WSHSY, CDR2 SAAADI, per germline. Deletions cut 0 bases from V and 15 bases from J, with 16 bases between. CDR3 length: 13 residues. Written as DNA, the CDR3 is TGCGCCAGCAGTGAGTCGATCAGGGCCCACGAATATTTT. Translating gives CASSESIRAHEYF.

The chain uses TRBV18 and TRBJ1-2; D is uncertain. CDR3 length equals 13 residues. V lost 4 bases, J lost 2 bases, and 8 bases lay in between. Germline assignment: CDR1 KGHSH and CDR2 LQKENI. This CDR3 reads CASSQAQNYGYTF. The CDR3 nucleotides are TGTGCCAGCTCACAAGCACAAAACTATGGCTACACCTTC.

This clone was found a few times. J is TRBJ1-4 and V is TRBV2; 10 nucleotides match TRBD1. After removal of 4 bases from V and 6 bases from J, the junction contained 5 bases not matched to a gene. Germline assignment: CDR1 SNHLY and CDR2 FYNNEI. The CDR3 contains 15 residues. This CDR3 reads CASSALTGGHEKLFF. CDR3 coding DNA: TGTGCCAGCAGTGCGTTGACAGGGGGCCATGAAAAACTGTTTTTT.

The rearrangement links TRBV27 to TRBJ2-7; perhaps TRBD1 as D (6 bases). The germline gives CDR1 MNHEY, CDR2 SMNVEV (reference sequence). Trimming pared 7 bases from V and 5 bases from J, leaving 15 bases between. The CDR3 has 13 amino acids. DNA of the CDR3: TGTGCCAGCACTAAAACAGGGCGCGACGAGCAGTACTTC. As protein: CASTKTGRDEQYF.

The chain recombines TRBV6-5 with TRBJ1-2, with 7 bases aligning to TRBD1. This CDR3 spans 14 amino acids. Per germline, CDR1 MNHEY and CDR2 SVGAGI. The trim removed 5 bases at V and 2 bases at J, leaving 5 bases unmatched. CDR3: CASSLGQVNYGYTF. CDR3 DNA: TGTGCCAGCAGTCTAGGACAGGTGAACTATGGCTACACCTTC.

V usage is TRBV7-2 and J usage is TRBJ1-6; TRBD1 might be the D (6 bases). V was pared by 9 bases and J by 6 bases, with 12 bases between. The germline V gene encodes CDR1 SGHTA and CDR2 FQGNSA. The length of the CDR3 is 13 residues. The CDR3 sequence: CASTGMLNSPLHF. The DNA for the CDR3 is TGTGCCAGTACAGGGATGCTTAATTCACCCCTCCACTTT.

The V gene is TRBV27, the J gene TRBJ1-2; TRBD1 matches at 8 bases. The ends lost 5 bases at V and 5 bases at J; junction bases unmatched: 13. Germline assignment: CDR1 MNHEY and CDR2 SMNVEV (reference sequence). The CDR3 runs 16 residues. The CDR3 DNA follows: TGTGCCAGCAGTCCCCGTAGGACAGGGCCCCTATATGGCTACACCTTC. Its protein product is CASSPRRTGPLYGYTF.

V gene TRBV5-4 combines with J gene TRBJ2-3; a weak D match, TRBD2 (5 bases). Trimming stripped 4 bases from V and 2 bases from J, with 14 bases between. This CDR3 is built from 15 residues. Germline-derived CDR1 and CDR2 are SGHNT and YYREEE (reference sequence). The CDR3 region is CASSLADGVTDTQYF. CDR3 DNA sequence: TGTGCCAGCAGCCTAGCCGATGGGGTCACAGATACGCAGTATTTT.

The chain joins TRBV19 to TRBJ2-2; D may be TRBD2 (5 bases). CDR3 length: 15 amino acids. V lost 3 bases and J 7 bases, leaving 15 bases between the germline ends. Looked up from germline, CDR1 is LNHDA and CDR2 is SQIVND (reference sequence). CDR3 bases: TGTGCCAGTAGTATGGTTCCGGGGTCCGGCGGGGAGCTGTTTTTT. This codes for CASSMVPGSGGELFF.

The J gene is TRBJ2-2, the V gene TRBV21-1; the table assigns TRBD1, which was not confirmed against the DNA. TRBV21-1 represents a pseudogene. The CDR3 extends over 21 amino acids. In DNA, the CDR3 is TGTGCCAGCAGCAAAGAAAATGAAAGGGGATCTTCAGGGCTGGGGTCCGGGGAGCTGTTTTTT. Protein: CASSKENERGSSGLGSGELFF.

On this clone: Distinct nucleotide sequences in the sample also encode this CDR3. The chain combines TRBV28 with TRBJ1-2; unclear D gene. This CDR3 is 13 amino acids long. The V end lost 0 bases, the J end lost 2 bases, and 4 bases lay between the germline ends. CDR1 and CDR2 from the germline V gene are MDHEN and SYDVKM. This CDR3 is CASSLWDNYGYTF. The CDR3 DNA sequence: TGTGCCAGCAGTTTATGGGACAACTATGGCTACACCTTC.

The CDR3: CASSSGGNQETQYF. CDR3 DNA: TGCGCCAGCAGCTCCGGGGGGAACCAAGAGACCCAGTACTTC. J is TRBJ2-5 and V is TRBV5-1; 7 bases are shared with TRBD2. V gave up 3 bases and J gave up 0 bases; unmatched junction bases: 2. CDR3 length equals 14 residues. From germline, CDR1 is SGHRS and CDR2 YFSETQ.

This clone was detected once. The V call is TRBV14, the J call TRBJ1-1; the match to TRBD1 covers 7 bases. The V and J ends lost 2 bases and 4 bases, in that order; junction bases with no gene match: 7. The CDR3 is made up of 15 amino acids. Germline V gives CDR1 SGHDN, CDR2 FVKESK. The CDR3 reads CASSQLRPGGTEAFF. CDR3 bases: TGTGCCAGCAGCCAACTACGCCCAGGGGGCACTGAAGCTTTCTTT.